This T cell receptor (beta chain) was documented in a study of OX40 agonist ivuxolimab in advanced cancers. Study findings and constraints: The CD4+ and CD8+ T cells in the blood had expanded clonally by week 6 at 0.1 to 3.0 mg/kg.

Enrollment shut out patients with autoimmune disease history or systemic immunosuppression. There are 14 residues in the CDR3. With 5 bases removed from V and 2 bases from J, the gap between germline ends came to 12 bases. Germline V gene lookup returns CDR1 SGHDN and CDR2 FVKESK. The repertoire was sequenced with immunoSEQ multiplex PCR; TCRdb's copy has only in-frame clones and lacks some. In the table there are tens of thousands of clones, less than 95% of which are singletons. As for this clone: The antigen remains unidentified.

Specimen: CD4+ or CD8+ T cells sorted from blood, collected in a trial of the OX40 agonist ivuxolimab. The source of this sequence is an adult with an advanced solid tumor such as melanoma, head and neck, liver or kidney cancer. The V and J genes are TRBV14 and TRBJ1-1; D gene ambiguous. CDR3 region: CASSRNRFNTEAFF. CDR3 DNA sequence: TGTGCCAGCAGCAGAAACCGATTTAACACTGAAGCTTTCTTT.